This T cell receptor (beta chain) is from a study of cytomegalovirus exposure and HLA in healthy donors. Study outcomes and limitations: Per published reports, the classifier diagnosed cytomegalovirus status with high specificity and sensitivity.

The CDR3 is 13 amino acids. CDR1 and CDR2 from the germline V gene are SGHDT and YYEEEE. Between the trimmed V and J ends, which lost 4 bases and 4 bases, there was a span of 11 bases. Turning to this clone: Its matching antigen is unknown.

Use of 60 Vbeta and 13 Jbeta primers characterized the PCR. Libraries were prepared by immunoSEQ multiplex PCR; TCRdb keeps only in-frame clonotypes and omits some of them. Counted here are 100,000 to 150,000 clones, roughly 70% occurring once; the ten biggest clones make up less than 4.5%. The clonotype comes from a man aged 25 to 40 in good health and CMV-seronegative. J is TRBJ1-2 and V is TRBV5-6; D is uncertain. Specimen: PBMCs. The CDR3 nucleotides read TGTGCCAGCAGCGCTATAGGCGGCTATGGCTACACCTTC. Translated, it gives CASSAIGGYGYTF.